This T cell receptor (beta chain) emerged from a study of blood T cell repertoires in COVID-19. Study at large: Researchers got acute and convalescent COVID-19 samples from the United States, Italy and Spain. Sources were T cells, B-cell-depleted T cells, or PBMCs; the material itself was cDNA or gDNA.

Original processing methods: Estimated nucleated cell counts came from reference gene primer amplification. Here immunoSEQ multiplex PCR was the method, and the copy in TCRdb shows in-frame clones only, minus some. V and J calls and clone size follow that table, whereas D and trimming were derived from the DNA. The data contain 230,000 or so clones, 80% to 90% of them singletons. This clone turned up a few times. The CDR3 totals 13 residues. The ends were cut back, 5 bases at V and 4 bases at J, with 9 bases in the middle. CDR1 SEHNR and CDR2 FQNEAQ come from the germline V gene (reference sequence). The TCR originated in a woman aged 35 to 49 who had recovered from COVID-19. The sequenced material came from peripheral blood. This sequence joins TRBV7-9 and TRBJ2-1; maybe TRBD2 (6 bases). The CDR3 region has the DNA TGTGCCAGCAGCAGGACTACGTACAATGAGCAGTTCTTC. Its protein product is CASSRTTYNEQFF.